This is a list of T cell receptor beta chains from one sample in a study of blood T cell repertoires in COVID-19. Using immunoSEQ multiplex PCR, the repertoire was profiled, and TCRdb retains in-frame clones only, with some absent. The sample includes about 100,000 clones, around 93% seen only once; the top ten take about 1.7%. Specimen: peripheral blood. These receptors were taken from a human donor with active COVID-19. The donor label of this sample is uncertain. Each CDR3 is given without its conserved first and last residue. Clone size is given for some rows only: seen once, a few or many times, or a class if the clone is expanded.

TRBV6-6	NA	TRBJ2-7	ASSGGASGEGEQY
TRBV29-1	NA	TRBJ1-1	SVGDPTGVNTEAF
TRBV10-3	NA	TRBJ1-1	AIRAERQGLAF
TRBV7-9	NA	TRBJ2-7	ASSLAVEGYEQY
TRBV7-3	NA	TRBJ1-1	ASSLFKNTEAF
TRBV5-1	NA	TRBJ1-1	ASSLGSHTEAF
TRBV5-1	NA	TRBJ1-1	ATSIQGGMNTEAF
TRBV7-9	NA	TRBJ1-2	ASSFPNRGQGYGYT
TRBV5-8	once	TRBJ2-2	ASSLNPPRLELF
TRBV12-3/TRBV12-4	NA	TRBJ1-2	ASSLSGGGGYT
TRBV5-6	NA	TRBJ1-3	ASSSRGSTGKEATIY
TRBV2	NA	TRBJ2-7	ASSEFSGGYEQY
TRBV11-2	NA	TRBJ1-4	ASSDRTGVWDEKLF
TRBV9	NA	TRBJ1-2	ASSPLRGAVNGYT
TRBV7-2	NA	TRBJ1-3	ASSWGQIKIGNTIY
TRBV11-2	NA	TRBJ2-7	ASSPPRRSGEQY
TRBV6-1	NA	TRBJ1-2	ASSEALAGHNYGYT
TRBV19	NA	TRBJ2-7	ASSIGLRGEQY
TRBV19	once	TRBJ2-2	ASSPGLPDTGELF
TRBV18	NA	TRBJ2-1	ASSPPVDYNEQF
TRBV7-9	NA	TRBJ1-4	ASSSPRSKLNEKLF
TRBV6-1	NA	TRBJ2-7	ASSEGAGPKLYEQY
TRBV7-3	few	TRBJ2-7	ASSLTGGNSYEQY
TRBV6-5	NA	TRBJ1-1	ASSPNRESTEAF
TRBV6-2/TRBV6-3	NA	TRBJ1-6	ASSPRQLLYNSPLH
TRBV7-8	NA	TRBJ2-5	ASSSSGGAGETQY
TRBV15	NA	TRBJ1-6	ATTTDYNSPLH
TRBV5-1	NA	TRBJ2-3	ASPAGTSAGGQLDTQY
TRBV6-4	NA	TRBJ2-3	ASSSGGSTDTQY
TRBV6-4	NA	TRBJ1-2	ASMGLYYGYT
TRBV6-1	NA	TRBJ2-5	ASSEPVKTQY
TRBV21-1	NA	TRBJ2-7	ASVRGADPDSYEQY
TRBV28	NA	TRBJ2-5	ASSPPSDRSQETQY
TRBV5-8	NA	TRBJ1-1	ASSFGQTEAF
TRBV6-5	NA	TRBJ2-1	ATGDSLYNEQF
TRBV3-1/TRBV3-2	NA	TRBJ2-2	ASSQGRTSGAPGELF
TRBV5-1	NA	TRBJ2-1	ASSSQGWDEQF
TRBV6-4	NA	TRBJ1-2	ASSRDRGFPNYGYT
TRBV5-1	NA	TRBJ2-7	ASSLGPGQGLYEQY
TRBV29-1	NA	TRBJ1-1	SVGQGAIGNTEAF
TRBV6-5	NA	TRBJ1-5	ASSYSSGGGGQPQH
TRBV19	NA	TRBJ2-3	ASSVGLAGGTDTQY
TRBV6-2/TRBV6-3	once	TRBJ1-3	ASSTPGGGNTIY
TRBV19	NA	TRBJ1-2	ASRDRGNYGYT
TRBV6-5	NA	TRBJ1-1	ASSYSDGRGAF
TRBV12-3/TRBV12-4	NA	TRBJ1-1	ASTRQGNTEAF
TRBV5-1	NA	TRBJ1-2	ASSLSGTGNGYT
TRBV3-1/TRBV3-2	NA	TRBJ2-5	ASSPAGTGTQY
TRBV7-9	NA	TRBJ2-3	ASSLGLAGGPTDTQY
TRBV3-1/TRBV3-2	NA	TRBJ1-2	ASSQGTGDGYT
TRBV2	NA	TRBJ2-5	ASGSTGPKETQY
TRBV5-1	NA	TRBJ1-5	ASSLAPELAQH
TRBV5-5	NA	TRBJ2-7	ASSLRLAGGLPSYEQY
TRBV7-2	NA	TRBJ1-3	ASSLAGDRAGNTIY
TRBV20-1	NA	TRBJ2-1	SASPVNEQF
TRBV7-3	NA	TRBJ2-3	ASTIGGARADTQY
TRBV5-1	NA	TRBJ2-2	ASSEGTFAGELF